Listed here are 21 T cell receptor beta chains from one sample, sequenced in a study of T cell responses to AZD1222 COVID-19 vaccine. Here immunoSEQ multiplex PCR was the method, and the copy in TCRdb shows in-frame clones only, minus some. The sample carries some 120,000 clones, about nine tenths recorded once. The sequenced sample was peripheral blood, obtained on day 0 of AZD1222 vaccination. These receptors were collected from an adult in good health.

The chain uses TRBV4-1 and TRBJ1-5, with D possibly being TRBD1 (5 bases). Germline assignment: CDR1 MGHRA and CDR2 YSYEKL. Trimming stripped 0 bases from V and 8 bases from J, with 11 bases between. CDR3 length: 14 amino acids. The CDR3 reads CASSQDERGKPQHF. DNA of the CDR3: TGCGCCAGCAGCCAAGATGAGAGGGGTAAGCCCCAGCATTTT.

This clone was seen a single time. The chain couples TRBV5-1 to TRBJ2-7; D possibly uses TRBD1 or TRBD2 (5 bases each). The CDR3 sequence is 18 residues long. Germline CDR1 and CDR2: SGHRS and YFSETQ. Trimming cost V 0 bases and J 1 base, with 20 bases left between them. The CDR3 loop reads CASSLEGPADHESYEQYF. The CDR3, as DNA: TGCGCCAGCAGCTTGGAGGGACCCGCCGACCATGAATCCTACGAGCAGTACTTC.

The chain uses TRBV5-6 and TRBJ2-5, with a possible D match to TRBD1 (7 bases). Germline V gene data show CDR1 as SGHDT and CDR2 as YYEEEE. The CDR3 totals 15 residues. Trimming cost V 4 bases and J 2 bases, with 15 bases left between them. As DNA, the CDR3 is TGTGCCAGCAGCCGTCAGGGGGGCGAACAAGAGACCCAGTACTTC. Translating gives CASSRQGGEQETQYF.

The chain is built from TRBV25-1 and TRBJ2-3; D is perhaps TRBD2 (6 bases). This CDR3 has 16 residues. With 4 bases removed from V and 6 bases from J, the gap between germline ends came to 20 bases. Germline CDR1 is MGHDK and CDR2 is SYGVNS. The CDR3 here is CASSGSPGGWLDTQYF. CDR3 DNA sequence: TGTGCCAGCAGTGGGTCCCCCGGGGGTTGGTTGGATACGCAGTATTTT.

V is TRBV7-9 and J is TRBJ1-2, with 7 bases identical to TRBD1. The V gene end was trimmed by 1 base and the J gene end by 6 bases; junction bases not matched to a gene: 2. From germline, CDR1 is SEHNR and CDR2 FQNEAQ (reference sequence). The CDR3 contains 13 residues. This CDR3 is CASSLEGAHGYTF. Here the CDR3 DNA reads TGTGCCAGCAGCTTAGAGGGGGCGCATGGCTACACCTTC.

The chain couples TRBV29-1 to TRBJ1-2, with D unclear. CDR3 length equals 11 residues. V shed 4 bases and J shed 5 bases, with 8 bases lying between them. CDR1 and CDR2 (germline): SQVTM, ANQGSEA. The CDR3 here is CSVGGLYGYTF. CDR3 DNA: TGCAGCGTTGGCGGGTTGTATGGCTACACCTTC.

The chain recombines TRBV5-4 with TRBJ1-4; 8 bases match TRBD1. The CDR3 has 15 residues. J lost 7 bases, V lost 4 bases, and 9 bases had no gene match. CDR1 and CDR2 (germline): SGHNT, YYREEE (reference sequence). The CDR3 coding sequence is TGTGCCAGCAGCCTGAGGACAGGGCGGATTGAAAAACTGTTTTTT. Its translation: CASSLRTGRIEKLFF.

CDR3 DNA sequence: TGTGCCAGCAGTTACGGTCAAGAGACCCAGTACTTC. Translation: CASSYGQETQYF. The rearrangement uses TRBV6-2 or TRBV6-3 and TRBJ2-5; D uncertain. V lost 2 bases, J lost 2 bases, and 3 bases lay in between. Germline V gene sequence: CDR1 MNHEY, CDR2 SVGEGT. This CDR3 comprises 12 residues.

The V gene is TRBV3-1 (or the pseudogene TRBV3-2), the J gene TRBJ2-7; 11 bases line up with TRBD2. V was clipped by 4 bases and J by 3 bases; unmatched bases: 5. Germline assignment: CDR1 LGHDT and CDR2 YNNKEL (reference sequence). The CDR3 contains 15 residues. The CDR3 region is CASSLGTSGIYEQYF. CDR3 DNA: TGTGCCAGCAGCCTTGGGACTAGCGGCATCTACGAGCAGTACTTC.

The rearrangement joins TRBV5-6 to TRBJ1-1; TRBD1 aligns across 8 bases. The CDR3 has 13 amino acids. Looked up from germline, CDR1 is SGHDT and CDR2 is YYEEEE. V shed 2 bases, J shed 9 bases, and the junction held 6 bases outside the gene matches. In DNA, the CDR3 is TGTGCCAGCAGCTTCAATAGGGACAGGAAAGCTTTCTTT. It yields the protein CASSFNRDRKAFF.

This chain joins TRBV5-6 and TRBJ2-3, with D possibly TRBD1 on 5 matching bases. V gave up 6 bases and J gave up 7 bases, with 12 bases separating them. The length of the CDR3 is 12 residues. The germline gives CDR1 SGHDT, CDR2 YYEEEE. The CDR3 DNA follows: TGTGCCAGCAACAAGAAGGGGAATACGCAGTATTTT. This codes for CASNKKGNTQYF.

This clone was counted a single time. This chain joins TRBV12-5 and TRBJ2-5; 9 positions agree with TRBD1. The V gene end was trimmed by 6 bases and the J gene end by 4 bases; junction bases not matched to a gene: 3. Germline lookup yields CDR1 LGHNT and CDR2 FRNRAP. This CDR3 has 13 amino acids. CDR3 in DNA: TGTGCTAGTGGACAGGGGGCTGGAGAGACCCAGTACTTC. It translates to CASGQGAGETQYF.

V usage is TRBV28 and J usage is TRBJ2-5; 9 nucleotides agree with TRBD1. Per germline, CDR1 MDHEN and CDR2 SYDVKM. V was pared by 6 bases and J by 4 bases, with 9 bases of the junction left unmatched. CDR3 length: 15 residues. The CDR3 DNA reads TGTGCCAGCAGACCGGGACAGGGCGGGTCAGAGACCCAGTACTTC. This gives the protein CASRPGQGGSETQYF.

The V gene is TRBV29-1, the J gene TRBJ2-5; TRBD2 might be the D (7 bases). The CDR3 runs 12 residues. With 7 bases removed from V and 5 bases from J, the gap between germline ends came to 14 bases. Per the germline V gene, CDR1 is SQVTM and CDR2 is ANQGSEA. The CDR3 DNA follows: TGCAGCGCCCGAGGCGGGGGCGAGACCCAGTACTTC. As protein: CSARGGGETQYF.

The chain combines TRBV18 with TRBJ2-1; 10 positions match TRBD2. Germline CDR1 and CDR2: KGHSH and LQKENI. V lost 0 bases to trimming and J lost 8 bases; unmatched junction nucleotides: 7. The CDR3 has 16 amino acids. This CDR3 is CASSPPSLAGVHEQFF. In DNA form, the CDR3 reads TGTGCCAGCTCACCACCTTCGCTAGCGGGAGTCCATGAGCAGTTCTTC.

The chain links TRBV28 to TRBJ2-3; D might be TRBD1 or TRBD2, each matching 6 bases. Trimming pared 6 bases from V and 4 bases from J, leaving 20 bases between. The CDR3 consists of 16 residues. Germline CDR1 MDHEN, CDR2 SYDVKM. The CDR3 DNA sequence: TGTGCCAGCAGCCCTGCCTGGGGGGCTGGGGCAGATACGCAGTATTTT. Residues: CASSPAWGAGADTQYF.

The chain links TRBV28 to TRBJ1-5; 7 bases line up with TRBD1. J gave up 7 bases and V 10 bases, and 4 bases lay outside the gene matches. This CDR3 spans 11 amino acids. The germline V gene has CDR1 MDHEN and CDR2 SYDVKM. CDR3 bases: TGTGCCACGAAAGGGGGCCAGCCCCAGCATTTT. Its translation is CATKGGQPQHF.

The V gene is TRBV11-1, the J gene TRBJ1-6, with D tentatively TRBD1 (5 bases). This CDR3 is built from 14 residues. V was shortened by 1 base and J by 13 bases, with 14 bases between the two germline ends. The germline gives CDR1 SGHAT, CDR2 FQDESV (reference sequence). CDR3: CASSLGDRGTPLHF. Written as DNA, the CDR3 is TGTGCCAGCAGCTTAGGGGACCGCGGTACGCCCCTCCACTTT.

The CDR3 bases are TGTGCCAGCAGCTTAGATTTGGGGATTCGGGCTCCCGCGCAGTACTTC. This codes for CASSLDLGIRAPAQYF. The rearrangement joins TRBV7-9 to TRBJ2-7; D ambiguous. The ends were cut back, 1 base at V and 9 bases at J, with 22 bases in the middle. CDR3 size: 16 residues. Germline lookup yields CDR1 SEHNR and CDR2 FQNEAQ (reference sequence).

This chain connects TRBV2 to TRBJ2-5, with 8 positions matching TRBD1. Trimming removed 5 bases from V and 5 bases from J; junction bases left unmatched: 7. CDR3 length: 14 amino acids. The germline gives CDR1 SNHLY, CDR2 FYNNEI. Here the CDR3 DNA reads TGTGCCAGCAGTAAACAGGGGGAACGGGAGACCCAGTACTTC. Residues: CASSKQGERETQYF.

This chain connects TRBV5-1 to TRBJ2-7; TRBD1 or TRBD2 may be the D gene (5 bases each). The CDR3 sequence is 18 residues long. V lost 4 bases and J 2 bases, leaving 25 bases between the germline ends. Germline-derived CDR1 and CDR2 are SGHRS and YFSETQ. The CDR3 DNA follows: TGCGCCAGCAGCCCGAGGGGTTTGTTGGGTCGACCCACCTACGAGCAGTACTTC. This translates into CASSPRGLLGRPTYEQYF.